This TCR beta chain was profiled in a study of cytomegalovirus exposure and HLA in healthy donors (dated by TCRdb to 2017 to 2019). For context, the study as a whole: According to an earlier analysis of several hundred of the donors, 150 million to 200 million T cells yielded some 110 million unique TCR beta sequences and 250 to 350 Gb of sequence data. In the later analysis, no new phenotypic data were used to find candidate immune exposures; instead, reliance was placed on TCR beta sequences and their occurrence across donors. A later analysis re-analyzed previously published TCR beta repertoires from several hundred donors and added high-resolution HLA genotyping to study TCR occurrence patterns. Of the approximately 400 genotyped donors, 65% to 90% fell in the genetic ancestry cluster associated with self-reported Caucasian donors. The study was designed to test whether signatures of past pathogen exposure could be identified by cataloging public T cell receptors. Both class I and class II loci were covered by HLA typing, at four-digit resolution. An early release that covered fewer than 800 HLA-typed donors contained approximately 300 gigabases of sequencing data and around 80 million unique TCR sequences. Besides the first cohort of approximately 670 subjects, a separate validation cohort made up of 120 different subjects was used. The study combined high-throughput TCR immunosequencing, statistical association of individual TCRs with disease status, and machine learning to predict cytomegalovirus infection status. Donor age, sex, ethnicity and CMV serostatus were compiled alongside the repertoire data. The study used immunosequencing to profile the T cell repertoires of around 600 subjects and linked those repertoires to cytomegalovirus serostatus. Roughly 5 DR-DQ haplotypes were handled as single units for association and clustering, since linkage in the cohort was strong. An earlier analysis of some 500 of the donors used high-throughput TCR beta sequencing to judge whether each TCR beta V gene segment behaved as functional or pseudogenic. Genome-wide SNP genotypes for about 60% of the roughly 700 donors were used in a later genetic analysis, which treated that subset as a discovery cohort. Across 398 genotyped donors of the cohort, an average of approximately 240,000 unique TCR beta nucleotide sequences per donor were sequenced, and about a sixth of those sequences were non-productive. The number of typed donors differed by locus: about 629-640 for A, B, C, DRB1 and DQB1; some 540 for DQA1; 606 for DPA1; and around 470 for DPB1. All discovery cohort repertoires had been generated using a single sequencing platform. What the authors observed across the whole study: The presence/absence analyses assumed that sequencing depth was roughly uniform across donors, and that assumption may not be true. The classifier was reported to diagnose cytomegalovirus status with high specificity and sensitivity in both the original cohort and the validation cohort. According to a later genetic analysis, donors in an Asian-associated ancestry cluster had fewer N-insertions in productive TCRs than the approximately 700-donor mean. According to a later analysis, most CMV-associated TCR beta chains appeared to be HLA-restricted, and the HLA associations seemed to be driven largely by CMV exposure. A later analysis associated about 18,000 TCR beta sequences with specific HLA alleles at a false discovery rate of 0.05. The cohort was sequenced for TCR beta chains only, and without alpha or paired-chain data the features that could be detected were limited. The only immune exposure information available for the cohort was CMV serostatus. Because HLA typing was unavailable for some donors at each locus, only the typed subset was used in association tests. Across donors, most TCR sequences were observed very rarely, whereas some public TCRs were present in many individuals. In vitro tests confirmed that a few of the cytomegalovirus-associated TCR beta chains recognize cytomegalovirus antigens. A cluster of highly shared sequence variants was judged likely to be a technical artifact of the sequencing pipeline. In the study, some 160 TCR beta chains were listed as associated with cytomegalovirus. In a later analysis, several top co-occurrence clusters were reported to appear linked to parvovirus B19, influenza, CMV and Epstein-Barr virus. Approximately 18 rarely observed V segments, including chromosome 9 orphons, were excluded from the earlier analysis of several hundred of the donors because counts were too low. In a later analysis, the rate of TCR association differed among HLA loci, with DRB1 alleles having the most associated TCRs and HLA-C alleles having the fewest. A further reported finding was that TCR beta sequences accurately predicted the HLA-A and HLA-B alleles for most subjects in the first cohort. In an earlier analysis of approximately 590 of the donors, most TCR beta V segments appeared in productive rearrangements about 87% or about 30% of the time, broadly matching IMGT annotations. Linkage disequilibrium might explain the correlated functional status among segregating V segments, but an unknown experimental factor could not be excluded. Compared with equally common non-associated chains, HLA-associated TCR beta chains in a later analysis were more clonally expanded and had lower generation probabilities. Strong co-occurrence of HLA alleles, especially DR and DQ, made assigning TCR associations to individual alleles difficult. The authors suggested that the approach could potentially be generalized to other disease states and immunological phenotypes. An association between a missense DCLRE1C variant and V-gene and J-gene trimming of TCR beta chains was found in a later genetic analysis and replicated in an independent cohort.

A note on this clone: Its antigen is unknown. One junction end does not reproduce the germline sequence, and a read error may be involved.

The cohort was made up of 666 healthy bone marrow donors. At the time of sampling, every cohort member was nominally healthy, though immune exposures that went unrecorded were likely present. The donor was CMV seropositive and was included in the group of almost 300 seropositive cohort members. A peripheral blood sample was provided by each donor, and peripheral blood mononuclear cells were used for TCR beta sequencing. Genomic DNA extraction from the blood cell samples was performed with the Qiagen DNeasy Blood Extraction Kit. To prepare the library, the immunoSEQ multiplex PCR assay was applied. The multiplex PCR relied on a mix of 60 forward primers for TCR Vbeta segments and 13 reverse primers for TCR Jbeta segments. The CDR3 region of rearranged TCR beta genes was amplified from genomic DNA with a multiplex PCR assay. The amplified TCR beta libraries were sequenced on the Illumina HiSeq System as 87-base-pair reads. The original methods were these. In a later analysis, tens of millions of unique TCR beta chains were counted across the roughly 610 repertoires, and approximately 11 million of these chains were shared by at least two donors. To remove PCR and sequencing errors, raw reads were error-corrected and collapsed into unique sequences using a nearest-neighbor algorithm that merged closely related sequences. To assign V, D and J gene segments, CDR3 sequences were aligned to IMGT reference sequences. For a sequence to be retained, a match of at least six nucleotides was required to both a V gene segment and a J gene segment. A rearrangement was called productive if the CDR3 had no stop codons and remained in frame with V and J, and every other rearrangement was called non-productive. CDR3 was defined by IMGT convention, running from the second conserved V-encoded cysteine to the conserved J-encoded phenylalanine. In an earlier analysis of around 570 of the donors, sequences lacking an unambiguous match to a single V gene segment were excluded. An earlier analysis of a few hundred of the donors called V segments functional above 56.7% productive rearrangements and segregating when the between-donor standard deviation exceeded 5%. A statistical classification framework was developed to diagnose cytomegalovirus status using the catalog of TCR beta chain sequences. In a later analysis, TCR nucleotide sequences were compared against IMGT/GENE-DB human TR gene sequences so that V and J genes could be assigned. The TCRdist pipeline was used in a later analysis to assign CDR3 sequences and most-parsimonious VDJ recombination scenarios. In a later analysis, each TCR beta chain was defined by its CDR3 amino acid sequence together with its V-gene family, and reads lacking a unique V-gene family were excluded. A later analysis removed 500 to 650 highly shared, low-generation-probability nucleotide sequences to deal with suspected cross-contamination and a sequencing artifact. In a later analysis, a clonal expansion index was calculated for each public chain from normalized within-repertoire ranks of inferred template counts. Generation probabilities in a later analysis came from a VDJ recombination model fitted to out-of-frame rearrangements, and those results were checked against IGoR. Hypergeometric tests were used in a later analysis to score TCR-TCR, TCR-HLA and TCR-CMV co-occurrence, with a repertoire-size bias correction applied to the TCR pairs. False discovery rates were estimated in a later analysis by permuting HLA or CMV assignments 20 times. In a later analysis, co-occurring TCRs were grouped using DBSCAN, and TCRdist sequence similarity was added for clustering within HLA-allele-positive subsets. For co-occurrence clustering, repertoires with fewer than 30,000 or more than 120,000 public chains were excluded, along with four to six repertoires with anomalous nucleotide sharing. TCRdb carries this immuneACCESS record with in-frame sequences only. Its versions omit some clonotypes, under half of them owing to an unresolved V gene in the studies checked, with the rest unexplained. For V, J and clone size, that table is used; D and trimming come from the DNA. Across this sample there are around 100,000 clones, with around 84% seen only once. The ten top clones hold more than 20% of the sample.

The specimen sequenced was PBMCs. This receptor was taken from a man aged 30 to 39 in good health and CMV-seropositive.

DNA sequence: TGTGCCAGCAGCGTGACTAGTCTGGGAGAGATCCAGTACTTC. Its amino acids are CASSVTSLGEIQYF. The chain employs TRBV7-7 and TRBJ2-5, with a tentative D gene TRBD2 over 6 matching bases. Including cysteine and phenylalanine, the CDR3 has 14 amino acids. Only the CDR3 region is kept as DNA, spanning 42 bases read in frame from base 1. Per the germline V gene (reference sequence), SSHAT is the CDR1 and FNYEAQ is the CDR2.